This TCR beta chain was identified in a study of shared clonotypes between healthy human individuals. The material for each subset, its genomic DNA, was split evenly across several immunoSEQ plates. Sequencing was performed with immunoSEQ multiplex PCR; in TCRdb, only in-frame clones are kept and a portion is missing. The data hold fewer than 200,000 clones, with over 50% observed a single time. Study-level points and caveats: The small donor group covered limited genetic and exposure diversity.

In regard to this clone: Its matching antigen is unknown.

Partitioning of CD4+ cells yielded a CD45RA+ naive subset and a CD45RA-negative memory subset. Germline V gene data show CDR1 as SGHRS and CDR2 as YFSETQ. The V end was cut by 2 bases, the J end by 5 bases, with 14 bases between. CDR3 length: 15 amino acids. Sequenced material: memory CD4+ T cells sorted from blood. Documented subset: CD45RA-negative fraction. The receptor was isolated from a man aged 25-40 years in good health. V is TRBV5-1 and J is TRBJ2-1; TRBD2 might be the D (5 bases). The CDR3 nucleotides are TGCGCCAGCAGCTTCCCCGGGAAGGGAGACAATGAGCAGTTCTTC. Amino acids: CASSFPGKGDNEQFF.